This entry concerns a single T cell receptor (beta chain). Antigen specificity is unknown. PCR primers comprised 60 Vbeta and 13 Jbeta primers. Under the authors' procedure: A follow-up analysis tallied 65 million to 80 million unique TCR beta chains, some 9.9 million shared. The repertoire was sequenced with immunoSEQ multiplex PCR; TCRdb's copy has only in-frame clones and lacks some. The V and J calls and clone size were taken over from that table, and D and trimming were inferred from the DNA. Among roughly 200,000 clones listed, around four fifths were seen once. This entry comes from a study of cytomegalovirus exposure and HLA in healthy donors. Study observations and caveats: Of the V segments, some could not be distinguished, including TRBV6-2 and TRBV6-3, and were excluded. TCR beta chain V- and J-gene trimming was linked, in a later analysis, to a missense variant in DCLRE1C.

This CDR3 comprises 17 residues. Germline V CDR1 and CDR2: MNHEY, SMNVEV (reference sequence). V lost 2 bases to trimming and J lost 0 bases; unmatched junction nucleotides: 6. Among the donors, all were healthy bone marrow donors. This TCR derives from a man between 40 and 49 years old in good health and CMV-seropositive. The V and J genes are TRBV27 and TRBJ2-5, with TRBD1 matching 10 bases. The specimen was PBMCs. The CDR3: CASSLRRTGGYQETQYF. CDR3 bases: TGTGCCAGCAGTTTAAGGAGGACAGGGGGTTACCAAGAGACCCAGTACTTC.